What follows describes a single T cell receptor beta chain. Its antigen is not identified. The data are from a study of T cell responses to AZD1222 COVID-19 vaccine. This table comes from immunoSEQ multiplex PCR, and its TCRdb copy is limited to in-frame clones, with some not included. The table lists roughly 120,000 clones, around 92% of them singletons, with under 5% in the top ten. V was clipped by 0 bases and J by 2 bases, with 7 bases between them. The CDR3 runs to 14 residues. In germline, CDR1 is KGHSH, CDR2 LQKENI. Findings and caveats of the study: Donors in the cohort were predominantly white British and more often female, and clonal diversity was possibly underestimated. Targets within unmutated variant regions were reportedly found for nearly half of spike-specific TCRs. Regions 160-218 and 743-854 held dominance among vaccine-associated CD4 TCRs, which spanned spike.

The receptor's source is an adult in good health. The V and J genes are TRBV18 and TRBJ2-5; D possibly corresponds to TRBD1 (5 bases). The sequenced sample was peripheral blood, obtained on day 0 of AZD1222 vaccination. The CDR3 DNA is TGTGCCAGCTCACCACCGACAGTACAAGAGACCCAGTACTTC. Its protein product is CASSPPTVQETQYF. Complete variable domain (other parts from reference TRBV18 and TRBJ2-5): NAGVMQNPRHLVRRRGQEARLRCSPMKGHSHVYWYRQLPEEGLKFMVYLQKENIIDESGMPKERFSAEFPKEGPSILRIQQVVRGDSAAYFCASSPPTVQETQYFGPGTRLLVL.